This entry lists 24 T cell receptor beta chains sequenced from one sample in a study of blood T cells in healthy people across ages. A J-beta primer mix and a sample-barcoded 5' primer were used in a second PCR of about 7 to 12 cycles. Using its own MiXCR run on the 5' RACE reads, TCRdb lists one record per CDR3 protein. In the table there are roughly 680,000 distinct CDR3 sequences, 40% to 65% of which are singletons. The sample comprised blood. The source is a woman of 80 years or more in good health.

This clonotype was detected ten times or more. The genes are TRBV2 and TRBJ2-5; TRBD2 might be the D (7 bases). Germline CDR1 is SNHLY and CDR2 is FYNNEI. Trimming took off 7 bases at V and 6 bases at J, with 15 bases between the two ends. The CDR3 sequence is 13 residues long. CDR3 bases: TGTGCCAGCACGGGGGGCTCGACGCAGACCCAGTACTTC. As protein: CASTGGSTQTQYF. Full variable domain (remainder filled in from reference TRBV2 and TRBJ2-5): EPEVTQTPSHQVTQMGQEVILRCVPISNHLYFYWYRQILGQKVEFLVSFYNNEISEKSEIFDDQFSVERPDGSNFTLKIRSTKLEDSAMYFCASTGGSTQTQYFGPGTRLLVL.

This clonotype has just a few counts. A much larger clone sits a single nucleotide away, making a read error possible. V gene TRBV6-6 combines with J gene TRBJ2-5; tentative D call: TRBD2 (6 bases). V was trimmed by 2 bases and J by 1 base, leaving 8 bases between them. The germline V gene encodes CDR1 MNHNY and CDR2 SVGAGI (reference sequence). CDR3 length: 14 amino acids. The CDR3, as DNA: TGTGCCAGCAGTTACGGGGAGGTCCAAGAGACCCAGTACTTC. Translation: CASSYGEVQETQYF.

A word on this clonotype: A much bigger clone sits one base away, suggesting this may be a read error. The chain recombines TRBV6-5 with TRBJ2-1; perhaps TRBD2 as D (6 bases). This CDR3 has 14 amino acids. V lost 4 bases, J lost 3 bases, and 10 bases lay in between. Germline CDR1 is MNHEY and CDR2 is SVGAGI. The DNA of the CDR3 is TGTGCCAGCAGTTGCATAGCGGTCTACAATGAGCAGTTCTTC. Translation gives CASSCIAVYNEQFF.

CDR3 nucleotide sequence: TGTGCCAGCAGTCGGGGGGGGCGGGGTGGCTCCTACGAGCAGTACTTC. Its protein is CASSRGGRGGSYEQYF. The chain is built from TRBV6-6 and TRBJ2-7; TRBD2 agrees at 8 bases. The CDR3 is 16 residues long. V lost 5 bases to trimming and J lost 0 bases; unmatched junction nucleotides: 9. In germline, CDR1 is MNHNY, CDR2 SVGAGI (reference sequence).

A note on this clonotype: Possible read error: a much larger clone is one base away. This sequence joins TRBV6-5 and TRBJ1-1; the D is unclear. V lost 5 bases, J lost 1 base, and 8 bases lay in between. Per germline, CDR1 MNHEY and CDR2 SVGAGI. This CDR3 comprises 13 residues. The CDR3 region has the DNA TGTGCCAGCAGTGATAAAGAGAACACTGAAGCTTTCTTT. Translating it yields CASSDKENTEAFF.

The chain is built from TRBV7-2 and TRBJ2-7; TRBD1 might be the D (5 bases). Deletions cut 2 bases from V and 4 bases from J, with 9 bases between. This CDR3 is 13 amino acids long. The germline V gene has CDR1 SGHTA and CDR2 FQGNSA. The CDR3 DNA reads TGTGCCAGCAGCTTAATCCCAGGGTACGAGCAGTACTTC. Its translation is CASSLIPGYEQYF.

This clonotype was counted between two and nine times. The chain joins TRBV27 to TRBJ2-6; a weak D match, TRBD1 (6 bases). The V and J ends lost 5 bases and 4 bases respectively, with 21 bases between them. The germline V gene encodes CDR1 MNHEY and CDR2 SMNVEV (reference sequence). The CDR3 runs 18 residues. The CDR3 nucleotides are TGTGCCAGCAGTGCCCGAACCGGGACAATGGAAGGGGCCAACGTCCTGACTTTC. Translation: CASSARTGTMEGANVLTF. Full variable domain (rest looked up from reference TRBV27 and TRBJ2-6): EAQVTQNPRYLITVTGKKLTVTCSQNMNHEYMSWYRQDPGLGLRQIYYSMNVEVTDKGDVPEGYKVSRKEKRNFPLILESPSPNQTSLYFCASSARTGTMEGANVLTFGAGSRLTVL.

This chain connects TRBV10-3 to TRBJ2-7; D unclear. Trimming took off 2 bases at V and 1 base at J, with 9 bases between the two ends. In germline, CDR1 is ENHRY, CDR2 SYGVKD. The CDR3 is 14 amino acids. Here the CDR3 DNA reads TGTGCCATCAGTGAGGGTGGGGAATCCTACGAGCAGTACTTC. Residues: CAISEGGESYEQYF.

The rearrangement uses TRBV12-5 and TRBJ2-7; 8 bases fit TRBD2. This CDR3 is 16 amino acids long. Unmatched junction bases numbered 13, after V lost 7 bases and J lost 2 bases. Germline V gives CDR1 LGHNT, CDR2 FRNRAP. The CDR3, as DNA: TGTGCTAGTGCCCGTGGACACGCCGGGAGGGCCTACGAGCAGTACTTC. It is translated as CASARGHAGRAYEQYF.

This clonotype was recorded many times. The chain couples TRBV28 to TRBJ2-3; 7 bases line up with TRBD1. Unmatched junction bases numbered 10, after V lost 3 bases and J lost 1 base. The CDR3 is 17 amino acids. Germline V CDR1 and CDR2: MDHEN, SYDVKM. The CDR3 region is CASSFRTGTVGTDTQYF. CDR3 sequence (DNA): TGTGCCAGCAGTTTTCGGACAGGAACAGTGGGCACAGATACGCAGTATTTT.

There are many counts of this clonotype. The V and J genes are TRBV2 and TRBJ1-1, with no clear D. Trimming took off 7 bases at V and 2 bases at J, with 11 bases between the two ends. Per the germline V gene, CDR1 is SNHLY and CDR2 is FYNNEI. The CDR3 is 13 amino acids. CDR3 DNA sequence: TGTGCCAGCAAAGTAAGGGAAAACACTGAAGCTTTCTTT. It translates to CASKVRENTEAFF. Filled out from reference TRBV2 and TRBJ1-1, the complete variable domain reads EPEVTQTPSHQVTQMGQEVILRCVPISNHLYFYWYRQILGQKVEFLVSFYNNEISEKSEIFDDQFSVERPDGSNFTLKIRSTKLEDSAMYFCASKVRENTEAFFGQGTRLTVV.

The chain employs TRBV12-3 or TRBV12-4 and TRBJ2-3, with 15 bases identical to TRBD2. J was trimmed by 6 bases and V by 5 bases; bases with no gene match: 12. The CDR3 loop spans 18 amino acids. The CDR3 DNA sequence: TGTGCCAGCAGTCTCCGGACTAGCGGGAGGGTGAGTACCGATACGCAGTATTTT. It yields the protein CASSLRTSGRVSTDTQYF.

The chain couples TRBV3-1 to TRBJ2-1, with TRBD2 matching 10 bases. This CDR3 region has 15 residues. From germline, CDR1 is LGHDT and CDR2 YNNKEL (reference sequence). J was trimmed by 8 bases and V by 6 bases; bases with no gene match: 10. CDR3 sequence (DNA): TGTGCCAGCAGGAGGAGCGGGGGGGCCTTCGATGAGCAGTTCTTC. This encodes CASRRSGGAFDEQFF.

This chain uses TRBV7-2 with TRBJ2-1, with 12 bases fitting TRBD2. From germline, CDR1 is SGHTA and CDR2 FQGNSA. CDR3 length: 14 residues. Unmatched junction bases numbered 10, after V lost 4 bases and J lost 15 bases. The chain's CDR3 is CASSSGPSGGDWFF. DNA of the CDR3: TGTGCCAGCAGCTCCGGTCCTAGCGGGGGGGACTGGTTCTTC.

This clonotype came up a few times. A much larger clone lies one base from this, so it may be a read error. J is TRBJ2-7 and V is TRBV10-3; TRBD1 agrees at 9 bases. In germline, CDR1 is ENHRY, CDR2 SYGVKD. V trimming: 3 bases; J trimming: 7 bases; junction bases outside the gene matches: 10. This CDR3 comprises 15 residues. The CDR3 loop reads CAISDRTGESSEQYF. In DNA, the CDR3 is TGTGCCATCAGTGATAGGACAGGGGAATCCAGTGAGCAGTACTTC.

This clonotype appeared once. V is TRBV4-3 and J is TRBJ2-7; tentative D call: TRBD2 (5 bases). The CDR3 extends over 15 amino acids. Germline values: CDR1 LGHNA, CDR2 YSLEER. The V end was cut by 0 bases, the J end by 6 bases, with 15 bases between. Here the CDR3 DNA reads TGCGCCAGCAGCCAAGAGCTTTACGGGATGGGCGAGCAGTACTTC. Amino acids: CASSQELYGMGEQYF.

J is TRBJ2-5 and V is TRBV11-2, with TRBD1 matching 11 bases. After removal of 5 bases from V and 4 bases from J, the junction contained 15 bases not matched to a gene. Per germline, CDR1 SGHAT and CDR2 FQNNGV. This CDR3 is 18 amino acids long. CDR3 sequence reads: CASSPPGTGGIYRETQYF. The CDR3 DNA reads as TGTGCCAGCAGCCCACCCGGGACAGGGGGTATCTATCGAGAGACCCAGTACTTC.

In its sample, this clonotype was seen many times. V and J are TRBV7-8 and TRBJ2-7; either TRBD1 or TRBD2 may supply D (5 bases each). Trimming stripped 5 bases from V and 4 bases from J, with 18 bases between. The CDR3 consists of 15 residues. The germline V gene encodes CDR1 SGHVS and CDR2 FQNEAQ. CDR3: CASSPGRLSGYEQYF. The DNA for the CDR3 is TGTGCCAGCAGCCCGGGACGGTTAAGTGGTTACGAGCAGTACTTC.

The sample holds many counts of this clonotype. This chain connects TRBV3-1 to TRBJ1-4, with TRBD1 matching over 7 bases. The germline gives CDR1 LGHDT, CDR2 YNNKEL (reference sequence). CDR3 size: 14 residues. V lost 4 bases to trimming and J lost 11 bases; unmatched junction nucleotides: 10. Here the CDR3 reads CASSPADRLQKLFF. The CDR3 DNA reads as TGTGCCAGCAGCCCAGCGGACAGGTTACAGAAACTGTTTTTT.

Notes on this clonotype: This may stem from a read error, because a much larger clone lies one nucleotide away. The gene calls are TRBV9 and TRBJ2-1, with 8 bases matching TRBD2. Germline trimming cut 0 bases from V and 3 bases from J; bases unmatched to any gene: 5. The CDR3 has 16 residues. CDR1 and CDR2 from the germline V gene are SGDLS and YYNGEE. CDR3 nucleotide sequence: TGTGCCAGCAGCGTAGATGGCGGGAGGTACTACAATGAGCAGTTCTTC. This gives the protein CASSVDGGRYYNEQFF. Combining the CDR3 with reference TRBV9 and TRBJ2-1 gives the whole variable domain DSGVTQTPKHLITATGQRVTLRCSPRSGDLSVYWYQQSLDQGLQFLIQYYNGEERAKGNILERFSAQQFPDLHSELNLSSLELGDSALYFCASSVDGGRYYNEQFFGPGTRLTVL.

Here the CDR3 DNA reads TGTGCCACCAGCAGAGATGACAGGCCGAACTATGGCTACACCTTC. This encodes CATSRDDRPNYGYTF. The chain links TRBV15 to TRBJ1-2; possible D gene TRBD1, 6 bases. The V gene's germline CDR1 is LNHNV and CDR2 YYDKDF (reference sequence). This CDR3 contains 15 residues. Trimming removed 0 bases at V and 2 bases at J, with 10 bases between.

This clonotype was observed a handful of times. The gene calls are TRBV11-2 and TRBJ2-7; D is ambiguous. Looked up from germline, CDR1 is SGHAT and CDR2 is FQNNGV. Trimming shortened V by 5 bases and J by 6 bases, and 8 bases separated the two germline ends. CDR3 size: 11 residues. CDR3 sequence: CASSLTREQYF. CDR3 bases: TGTGCCAGCAGCCTGACACGCGAGCAGTACTTC.

CDR3: CAISESASGSNEQFF. The CDR3 DNA reads as TGTGCCATCAGTGAATCGGCTAGCGGGAGCAATGAGCAGTTCTTC. The rearrangement links TRBV10-3 to TRBJ2-1, with 10 nucleotides matching TRBD2. This CDR3 contains 15 residues. Germline assignment: CDR1 ENHRY and CDR2 SYGVKD. After removal of 3 bases from V and 6 bases from J, the junction contained 5 bases not matched to a gene.

This clonotype was detected many times. The V call is TRBV27, the J call TRBJ1-4; D gene ambiguous. Trimming removed 6 bases at V and 12 bases at J, with 8 bases between. The CDR3 has 10 amino acids. The germline gives CDR1 MNHEY, CDR2 SMNVEV (reference sequence). The CDR3 here is CASRFFELFF. CDR3 DNA sequence: TGTGCCAGCAGATTTTTTGAACTGTTTTTT.